Sequencing of this T cell receptor (beta chain) was carried out in a study of molecular identifiers for immune sequencing clone quantification. General study points: Barcodes shared by identical TCR molecules could lead to underestimated sizes of highly expanded clones. Among effectors, clones above 20 RNA copies held over 98% of molecules; among naive cells, under 1%.

Libraries of naive CD8 T cells were made from around 20,000 to 1,000,000 sorted cells. They used 10%, 30% or 50% RNA. Previously described methods and listed TCR primers were employed for the bulk TCR libraries. One entry per CDR3 protein, called by TCRdb with MiXCR from the PCR reads. The sample lists around 480,000 distinct CDR3 sequences, less than 30% occurring once. Germline assignment: CDR1 SGHVS and CDR2 FQNEAQ. Trimming removed 5 bases from V and 1 base from J, with 18 bases in between. The CDR3 totals 16 residues. Of note for this clonotype: As yet, its antigen is unknown.

This sequence joins TRBV7-8 and TRBJ2-7; TRBD2 is a possible D gene (6 bases). This TCR was recovered from a human donor in good health. Some libraries in this study had Jurkat cell RNA spiked in. Input material: naive CD8+ T cells from blood, with Jurkat cell RNA spiked in. The subset: FACS-sorted CD8+CD4-CCR7+CD45RA+ naive T cells. For the CDR3, the DNA is TGTGCCAGCAGCAGGCCCATGTCAGGGACTTCCTACGAGCAGTACTTC. The encoded protein is CASSRPMSGTSYEQYF.